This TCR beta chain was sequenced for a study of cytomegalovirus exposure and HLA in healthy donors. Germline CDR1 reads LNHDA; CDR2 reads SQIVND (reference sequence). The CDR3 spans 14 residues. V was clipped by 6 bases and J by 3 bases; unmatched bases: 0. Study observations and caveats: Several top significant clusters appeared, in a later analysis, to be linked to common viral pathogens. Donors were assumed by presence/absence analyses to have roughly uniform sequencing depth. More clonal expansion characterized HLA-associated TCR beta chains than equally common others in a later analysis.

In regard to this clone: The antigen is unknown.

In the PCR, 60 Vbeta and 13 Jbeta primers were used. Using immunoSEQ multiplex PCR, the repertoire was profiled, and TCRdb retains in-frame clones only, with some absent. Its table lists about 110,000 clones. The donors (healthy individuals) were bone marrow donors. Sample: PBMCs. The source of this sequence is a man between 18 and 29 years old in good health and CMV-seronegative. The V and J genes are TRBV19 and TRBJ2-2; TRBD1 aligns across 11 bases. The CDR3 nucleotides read TGTGCCAGTAGGGACAGGGGGCACACCGGGGAGCTGTTTTTT. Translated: CASRDRGHTGELFF.